The clone carrying this T cell receptor (beta chain) has a count of ten or more. The sample is drawn from a study of T cell repertoires in cytomegalovirus infection. The CDR3 contains 16 residues. The V and J ends lost 4 bases and 0 bases, in that order; junction bases with no gene match: 4. CDR1 is KGHDR, CDR2 SFDVKD, per germline. TCRdb reprocessed the reads via MiXCR and lists one record per CDR3 protein. The sample holds about 310,000 distinct CDR3 sequences, under 20% seen once. Sequenced sample: PBMCs. V and J are TRBV24-1 and TRBJ2-1; 8 positions agree with TRBD1. This receptor was obtained from a human donor in good health (CMV status not recorded). Some clones in this sample may be carry-over from other donors' samples. In DNA, the CDR3 is TGTGCCACCAGTGACCCAGGACAGGGCTCCTACAATGAGCAGTTCTTC. Amino acid sequence: CATSDPGQGSYNEQFF.